The 31 T cell receptor beta chains presented below share a single source sample, sequenced in a study of blood T cells in healthy people across ages. Through a sample-barcoded 5' primer and a J-beta primer mix, a second PCR was run for roughly 6 to 11 cycles. TCRdb re-analysed the 5' RACE reads in MiXCR, keeping a single row per CDR3 protein. Among 870,000 or so distinct CDR3 sequences listed, 29% were seen once. Sequencing was done on a sample of blood. Receptors originate from an elderly woman in good health.

V gene TRBV19 combines with J gene TRBJ2-2; perhaps TRBD1 as D (6 bases). The germline V and J ends were trimmed by 8 bases and 0 bases, with 10 bases remaining between them. Germline CDR1 LNHDA, CDR2 SQIVND (reference sequence). The CDR3 totals 14 residues. The CDR3 DNA sequence: TGTGCCAGTTTAGGGACAACGAACACCGGGGAGCTGTTTTTT. This codes for CASLGTTNTGELFF.

The chain employs TRBV2 and TRBJ1-2; D unresolved. CDR1 and CDR2 from the germline V gene are SNHLY and FYNNEI. Trimming removed 6 bases from V and 5 bases from J, with 7 bases in between. This CDR3 is built from 11 residues. The CDR3 region is CASRQEYGYTF. The CDR3 DNA is TGTGCCAGCAGGCAGGAGTATGGCTACACCTTC.

With regard to this clonotype: One end of the junction does not line up with germline, which may come from a read error. V is TRBV11-2 and J is TRBJ2-4, with no clear D. CDR3 length equals 12 residues. Germline CDR1 is SGHAT and CDR2 is FQNNGV. In nucleotides, the CDR3 is TGTGCCAGTAGCTTAACCAAAAACATTCGGTACTTC. Protein sequence: CASSLTKNIRYF. Supplemented by reference TRBV11-2 and TRBJ2-4, the full variable domain reads EAGVAQSPRYKIIEKRQSVAFWCNPISGHATLYWYQQILGQGPKLLIQFQNNGVVDDSQLPKDRFSAERLKGVDSTLKIQPAKLEDSAVYLCASSLTKNIRYFGAGTRLSVL.

This clonotype appeared many times. The chain carries TRBV29-1 and TRBJ2-4; 8 positions match TRBD1. J was trimmed by 9 bases and V by 5 bases; bases with no gene match: 9. CDR3 length: 13 residues. Germline V gene sequence: CDR1 SQVTM, CDR2 ANQGSEA. The CDR3 nucleotides read TGCAGCGTTTCAGACAGGGGCGGTAGCATTCAGTACTTC. Its translation: CSVSDRGGSIQYF.

V usage is TRBV12-3 or TRBV12-4 and J usage is TRBJ2-5; a possible D gene is TRBD1 (6 bases). The CDR3 is 15 amino acids. V gave up 3 bases and J gave up 1 base, with 12 bases separating them. The CDR3 DNA follows: TGTGCCAGCAGTTTCACTTGGGGGCCCCAAGAGACCCAGTACTTC. Protein product: CASSFTWGPQETQYF.

This clonotype was detected a few times. The V and J genes are TRBV11-2 and TRBJ2-5; 10 positions match TRBD2. The V segment lost 2 bases and the J segment 2 bases; nucleotides outside the gene matches: 8. The CDR3 runs to 17 residues. From germline, CDR1 is SGHAT and CDR2 FQNNGV. The CDR3 loop is CASSLRASGGWQETQYF. CDR3 bases: TGTGCCAGCAGCTTAAGAGCTAGCGGGGGTTGGCAAGAGACCCAGTACTTC.

With regard to this clonotype: A much larger clonotype is one base distant, so this may be a read error. The gene calls are TRBV18 and TRBJ2-6; no reliable D call. Germline lookup yields CDR1 KGHSH and CDR2 LQKENI. CDR3 length: 14 residues. Trimming left V 4 bases short and J 4 bases short, with 8 bases between. The CDR3 nucleotides are TGTGCCAGCTCACGCCAGGAGGGGGCCAACGTCCTGACTTTC. It specifies CASSRQEGANVLTF.

This clonotype was observed at least ten times. The CDR3 region has the DNA TGTGCCAGCCACCAGGGGACAGGGATGGTCGGCTACACCTTC. This codes for CASHQGTGMVGYTF. The V call is TRBV2, the J call TRBJ1-2; 9 bases match TRBD1. Germline CDR1 is SNHLY and CDR2 is FYNNEI. V lost 8 bases to trimming and J lost 8 bases; unmatched junction nucleotides: 12. This CDR3 contains 14 residues.

This clonotype was counted between two and nine times. The chain has TRBV5-5 and TRBJ1-6; D is perhaps TRBD1 (5 bases). The V gene lost 3 bases and the J gene lost 5 bases, with 15 bases spanning the gap. The CDR3 totals 16 residues. Germline CDR1 is SGHKS and CDR2 is YYEKEE (reference sequence). In DNA form, the CDR3 reads TGTGCCAGCAGCTCGTGGGGGGTTGGGGATAATTCACCCCTCCACTTT. This sequence encodes CASSSWGVGDNSPLHF. The full variable domain, with the rest looked up from reference TRBV5-5 and TRBJ1-6, is DAGVTQSPTHLIKTRGQQVTLRCSPISGHKSVSWYQQVLGQGPQFIFQYYEKEERGRGNFPDRFSARQFPNYSSELNVNALLLGDSALYLCASSSWGVGDNSPLHFGNGTRLTVT.

This clonotype showed up just a few times. This chain uses TRBV7-6 with TRBJ2-3; unclear D gene. Trimming took off 5 bases at V and 4 bases at J, with 13 bases between the two ends. This CDR3 has 14 residues. Germline-derived CDR1 and CDR2 are SGHVS and FNYEAQ. CDR3 amino acids: CASSQASFPDTQYF. CDR3 nucleotide sequence: TGTGCCAGCAGCCAAGCTAGTTTCCCAGATACGCAGTATTTT.

The chain recombines TRBV2 with TRBJ2-4; D perhaps matches TRBD1 (5 bases). The DNA end favors TRBJ2-5, so the J call may be wrong. CDR3 length equals 14 residues. CDR1 and CDR2 (germline): SNHLY, FYNNEI. The CDR3 region is CASSEDWGGETQYF. In DNA, the CDR3 is TGTGCCAGCAGTGAAGATTGGGGCGGAGAGACCCAGTACTTC.

This clonotype was counted ten times or more. This chain connects TRBV3-1 to TRBJ2-1; 10 nucleotides align to TRBD2. V lost 3 bases to trimming and J lost 10 bases; unmatched junction nucleotides: 12. Germline V lookup: CDR1 LGHDT, CDR2 YNNKEL (reference sequence). This CDR3 spans 16 amino acids. The CDR3 loop is CASSQSSGGASGEQFF. CDR3 in DNA: TGTGCCAGCAGCCAGTCCAGCGGGGGGGCCTCTGGAGAGCAGTTCTTC.

Ten or more counts support this clonotype. The rearrangement uses TRBV18 and TRBJ2-5; the match to TRBD1 covers 8 bases. This CDR3 contains 15 residues. CDR1 KGHSH and CDR2 LQKENI come from the germline V gene. The V segment lost 3 bases and the J segment 7 bases; nucleotides outside the gene matches: 10. In DNA, the CDR3 is TGTGCCAGCTCACCTGCTGGACAGGGCGGTGGGACCCAGTACTTC. Amino acid sequence: CASSPAGQGGGTQYF.

This chain connects TRBV2 to TRBJ1-1; perhaps TRBD1 as D (6 bases). Trimming cost V 4 bases and J 6 bases, with 18 bases left between them. The CDR3 spans 15 residues. Germline CDR1 is SNHLY and CDR2 is FYNNEI. The CDR3 DNA follows: TGTGCCAGCAGTGCCACCCAGGGGAGGCATCCTGAAGCTTTCTTT. This translates into CASSATQGRHPEAFF.

The rearrangement joins TRBV5-6 to TRBJ2-3; no definite D call. Germline assignment: CDR1 SGHDT and CDR2 YYEEEE. The length of the CDR3 is 14 residues. V was cut by 1 base and J by 1 base, with 7 bases left in between. The CDR3 protein is CASSLMLRTDTQYF. The CDR3 coding sequence is TGTGCCAGCAGCTTGATGCTGCGCACAGATACGCAGTATTTT.

This clonotype was detected only a few times. The rearrangement links TRBV18 to TRBJ1-4; D might be TRBD1 (5 bases). The CDR3 has 15 amino acids. The germline CDR1 and CDR2 sequences are KGHSH and LQKENI. Trimming left V 3 bases short and J 2 bases short, with 10 bases between. The DNA for the CDR3 is TGTGCCAGCTCACCTCGAGGGACTACTAATGAAAAACTGTTTTTT. Translation gives CASSPRGTTNEKLFF.

In the case of this clonotype: Since a much larger clone is just one base distant, this may be a read error. The V and J genes are TRBV6-5 and TRBJ2-5; no clear D. Germline V gene sequence: CDR1 MNHEY, CDR2 SVGAGI. This CDR3 region has 12 residues. V dropped 10 bases and J dropped 5 bases, with 14 bases sitting between them. CDR3 in amino acids: CANRSDGETQYF. CDR3 bases: TGTGCCAACAGATCCGATGGGGAGACCCAGTACTTC.

Worth noting for this clonotype: A much larger clone lies a single base off, so this may be a read error. The chain joins TRBV4-3 to TRBJ2-7; D might be TRBD1 or TRBD2, each matching 6 bases. Trimming stripped 1 base from V and 7 bases from J, with 14 bases between. In germline, CDR1 is LGHNA, CDR2 YSLEER. This CDR3 is 14 amino acids long. CDR3: CASSQVERGDEQYF. The CDR3 DNA follows: TGCGCCAGCAGCCAAGTGGAAAGGGGGGATGAGCAGTACTTC.

With regard to this clonotype: A much larger clone sits a single nucleotide away, making a read error possible. V and J are TRBV6-2 or TRBV6-3 and TRBJ2-6, with a possible D match to TRBD2 (5 bases). Germline CDR1 and CDR2: MNHEY and SVGEGT. The CDR3 is 13 residues long. The V and J ends lost 7 bases and 8 bases respectively, with 12 bases between them. CDR3 nucleotide sequence: TGTGCCAGCAATAAATCCGGGACCAACGTCCTGACTTTC. Residues: CASNKSGTNVLTF.

This clonotype was recorded at least ten times. The chain has TRBV7-2 and TRBJ1-6, with D possibly TRBD1 on 5 matching bases. This CDR3 region has 15 residues. The germline CDR1 and CDR2 sequences are SGHTA and FQGNSA. Trimming cost V 5 bases and J 12 bases, with 20 bases left between them. DNA for the CDR3: TGTGCCAGCAGCCCACGTCCGAGGGGTATGGAACCCCTCCACTTT. Residues: CASSPRPRGMEPLHF. Full variable domain (remainder filled in from reference TRBV7-2 and TRBJ1-6): GAGVSQSPSNKVTEKGKDVELRCDPISGHTALYWYRQSLGQGLEFLIYFQGNSAPDKSGLPSDRFSAERTGGSVSTLTIQRTQQEDSAVYLCASSPRPRGMEPLHFGNGTRLTVT.

This clonotype was observed many times. This chain connects TRBV12-3 or TRBV12-4 to TRBJ2-4; D might be TRBD1 (5 bases). Trimming left V 3 bases short and J 2 bases short, with 8 bases between. CDR3 length equals 14 residues. Here the CDR3 reads CASSFRESKNIQYF. In nucleotides, the CDR3 is TGTGCCAGCAGTTTCAGGGAATCCAAAAACATTCAGTACTTC.

As to this clonotype: Being one base from a much bigger clone, this may be a read error. V gene TRBV27 combines with J gene TRBJ2-1, with D unresolved. The V gene lost 7 bases and the J gene lost 7 bases, with 14 bases spanning the gap. The germline CDR1 and CDR2 sequences are MNHEY and SMNVEV (reference sequence). The CDR3 is 13 amino acids. CDR3 sequence reads: CASNQVQSNEQFF. CDR3 nucleotide sequence: TGTGCCAGCAACCAGGTCCAAAGTAATGAGCAGTTCTTC.

This clonotype showed up just a few times. The rearrangement uses TRBV6-5 and TRBJ1-2, with no clear D. Germline V gives CDR1 MNHEY, CDR2 SVGAGI. The V end was cut by 6 bases, the J end by 6 bases, with 20 bases between. The CDR3 consists of 15 residues. The CDR3 DNA reads as TGTGCCAGCAGGGGTTTGCATCTCTCTTCTGATGGCTACACCTTC. Its translation is CASRGLHLSSDGYTF.

This clonotype has a count of ten or more. The chain has TRBV7-2 and TRBJ1-5; 8 bases are shared with TRBD1. The CDR3 has 15 residues. The trim removed 2 bases at V and 4 bases at J, leaving 4 bases unmatched. Germline CDR1 is SGHTA and CDR2 is FQGNSA. In DNA form, the CDR3 reads TGTGCCAGCAGCTTAAACAGGGGGGGGAATCAGCCCCAGCATTTT. This codes for CASSLNRGGNQPQHF.

This clonotype was counted many times. The chain links TRBV7-2 to TRBJ2-1; perhaps TRBD1 as D (5 bases). Between the trimmed V and J ends, which lost 4 bases and 5 bases, there was a span of 6 bases. This CDR3 is built from 12 residues. Germline V gene sequence: CDR1 SGHTA, CDR2 FQGNSA. The CDR3: CASSYRNNEQFF. CDR3 DNA: TGTGCCAGCAGCTACAGGAACAATGAGCAGTTCTTC. The full variable domain, with the rest looked up from reference TRBV7-2 and TRBJ2-1, is GAGVSQSPSNKVTEKGKDVELRCDPISGHTALYWYRQSLGQGLEFLIYFQGNSAPDKSGLPSDRFSAERTGGSVSTLTIQRTQQEDSAVYLCASSYRNNEQFFGPGTRLTVL.

J is TRBJ2-1 and V is TRBV7-9; tentatively, D is TRBD1 (6 bases). CDR3 length: 14 residues. Per germline, CDR1 SEHNR and CDR2 FQNEAQ (reference sequence). Trimming removed 1 base at V and 9 bases at J, with 13 bases between. CDR3 loop: CASSLGLLGAEQFF. The CDR3 bases are TGTGCCAGCAGCTTAGGTCTCTTGGGGGCTGAGCAGTTCTTC.

This clonotype was found a few times. This may be a read error: a much more frequent sequence differs by one nucleotide. The chain recombines TRBV27 with TRBJ2-5; 8 bases match TRBD2. The CDR3 runs 14 residues. J lost 11 bases, V lost 6 bases, and 14 bases had no gene match. From germline, CDR1 is MNHEY and CDR2 SMNVEV (reference sequence). The CDR3 DNA follows: TGTGCCAGCAGCCGGACTAGCCCCTACAATGAGCAGTACTTC. Its translation is CASSRTSPYNEQYF.

The chain uses TRBV6-6 and TRBJ1-5, with 7 positions matching TRBD1. The CDR3 has 17 residues. Germline V gene sequence: CDR1 MNHNY, CDR2 SVGAGI (reference sequence). J gave up 5 bases and V 8 bases, and 18 bases lay outside the gene matches. The CDR3: CASRLGGQTDRHQPQHF. DNA of the CDR3: TGTGCCAGCCGATTGGGGGGCCAGACGGACAGGCATCAGCCCCAGCATTTT.

This clonotype was picked up many times. J is TRBJ2-5 and V is TRBV20-1, with D perhaps TRBD2 (7 bases). Trimming left V 3 bases short and J 2 bases short, with 10 bases between. The V gene's germline CDR1 is DFQATT and CDR2 SNEGSKA (reference sequence). The CDR3 is 13 amino acids. CDR3 nucleotides: TGCAGTGCTAGCGGGGGGCGGCAAGAGACCCAGTACTTC. Protein: CSASGGRQETQYF.

This clonotype was seen only a few times. The chain uses TRBV6-2 or TRBV6-3 and TRBJ2-5; 9 bases match TRBD2. The V gene end was trimmed by 1 base and the J gene end by 5 bases; junction bases not matched to a gene: 5. The germline V gene has CDR1 MNHEY and CDR2 SVGEGT. The CDR3 is made up of 15 amino acids. The CDR3 is CASSYFGGGAETQYF. For the CDR3, the DNA is TGTGCCAGCAGTTACTTTGGCGGGGGGGCGGAGACCCAGTACTTC.

V is TRBV18 and J is TRBJ1-1, with TRBD1 matching 7 bases. The J segment lost 5 bases and the V segment lost 8 bases, leaving 14 bases of the junction unmatched. The CDR3 is 15 amino acids. CDR1 and CDR2 from the germline V gene are KGHSH and LQKENI. CDR3 loop: CASPPPGQRTTEAFF. CDR3 DNA sequence: TGTGCCAGCCCGCCTCCGGGACAGAGAACTACTGAAGCTTTCTTT.